This T cell receptor (beta chain) comes out of a study of blood T cell repertoires in COVID-19 (dated by TCRdb to the early 2020s). General notes on the study: Collaborator samples came from the United States, Italy and Spain and covered acute and convalescent phases of COVID-19. The prospective study material was composed of cDNA or gDNA derived from T cells, B-cell-depleted T cells, or PBMCs. The repertoires were released in a freely available public database intended as a resource for research on the immune response to SARS-CoV-2. The samples were drawn from the first 160 participants of the ongoing ImmuneRACE study and from over a thousand subjects provided by 6 global collaborators. Nearly every sample came with metadata listing a de-identified subject ID, COVID-19 status, age in years and sex. Where HLA class I and class II types were available, the types were taken from metadata supplied by the sample provider, not from assay-based typing. The dataset comprised deeply sampled blood TCRbeta repertoires from subjects exposed to, actively infected with, or recovered from COVID-19.

Comment on this clone: Its antigen has not been determined. No qualities accompany the bases; no much larger clone lies one base away.

The paper as a whole reports these results and caveats: Clinical and demographic metadata were provided uncurated, with the amount varying by source and participant.

TCRbeta CDR3 regions were amplified from genomic DNA by means of the immunoSEQ Assay, a bias-controlled multiplex PCR. In the authors' own workflow: Nucleated cell counts per sample were estimated from amplification of reference gene primers within the assay. To quantify the absolute abundance of each unique TCRbeta CDR3 rearrangement, sequence reads were collapsed and filtered. For each sample, productive Simpson clonality was calculated as the square root of Simpson's diversity index across productive rearrangements. TCRdb retrieved this table from immuneACCESS and kept in-frame rearrangements only. Not all clones are present; in checked studies, unresolved V genes account for under half, and no reason is known for the remainder. Clone size and V and J calls were adopted from that table, with D and trimming inferred from the DNA. The sample data list 180,000 or so clones, and about 90% of these were observed just once. The ten largest clones represent roughly 9.8% of the sample.

At one collaborating source in Seattle, patients were enrolled during active infection and were followed longitudinally through the course of disease. Collaborating institutions collected whole blood in K2EDTA tubes following their own protocols. For TCRbeta analysis, collaborator samples were shipped as frozen whole blood, as isolated PBMCs, or as DNA extracted from either sample type. Sequences SGHDN (CDR1) and FVKESK (CDR2) are obtained from the germline V gene. Trimming takes 4 bases from V and 0 bases from J, and the germline ends sit 12 bases apart. There are 15 amino acids in the CDR3, from cysteine to phenylalanine inclusive. Only the CDR3 portion is preserved as DNA: 45 bases, with reading frame beginning at the first base.

The sequencing input was peripheral blood. The rearrangement joined TRBV14 to TRBJ1-2; no D gene is confidently identified. This TCR was sampled from a woman between 55 and 75 years old with COVID-19, enrolled during active disease. The nucleotides are TGTGCCAGCAGCCGGGCGAGTCAAGCTAACTATGGCTACACCTTC. Translation gives CASSRASQANYGYTF.